This TCR beta chain comes out of a study of blood T cell repertoires in COVID-19. Across the study: T cells, B-cell-depleted T cells, or PBMCs supplied cDNA or gDNA.

Assay used: immunoSEQ multiplex PCR; TCRdb lists only in-frame clones, some missing. Of fewer than 100,000 clones in the sample, 86% were seen once. The sample taken for sequencing was peripheral blood. This receptor was obtained from an elderly man in a cohort sampled during active COVID-19.

For the CDR3, the DNA is TGTGCCAGTAGTATAGGGCTACAGGGGACTAGCACAGATACGCAGTATTTT. Translating gives CASSIGLQGTSTDTQYF. The J gene is TRBJ2-3, the V gene TRBV19; a weak D match, TRBD1 (7 bases). There are 17 residues in the CDR3. Germline loops: CDR1 LNHDA, CDR2 SQIVND (reference sequence). With 1 base removed from V and 0 bases from J, the gap between germline ends came to 14 bases.